This entry lists 4 T cell receptor beta chains sequenced from one sample in a study of control samples from healthy donors and cancer patients (dated by TCRdb to about 2020). Library prep was done by the immunoSEQ multiplex PCR assay. Imported from immuneACCESS, the table was reduced by TCRdb to in-frame sequences with V and J called. These copies leave out some clones; in studies compared against another copy, an unresolved V gene accounts for under half, and the cause of the remainder is not known. This sample has 84,000 or so clones in its table, and roughly 89% of those were observed once. The ten largest clones take up less than 20% of the sample. Specimen: blood. Every receptor here comes from a man younger than 45 in good health.

The table lists this clone with a count of one. The rearrangement uses TRBV2 and TRBJ2-7; 7 bases line up with TRBD2. With 5 bases clipped from V and 11 bases from J, the junction kept 9 bases outside the gene matches. This CDR3 comprises 12 residues. CDR1 and CDR2 from the germline V gene are SNHLY and FYNNEI. Here the CDR3 reads CASSPSGAVKYF. CDR3 in DNA: TGTGCCAGCAGTCCTAGCGGCGCCGTCAAGTACTTC. The entire variable domain, with the rest obtained from reference TRBV2 and TRBJ2-7, is as follows: EPEVTQTPSHQVTQMGQEVILRCVPISNHLYFYWYRQILGQKVEFLVSFYNNEISEKSEIFDDQFSVERPDGSNFTLKIRSTKLEDSAMYFCASSPSGAVKYFGPGTRLTVT.

The genes are TRBV24-1 and TRBJ1-2; D remains unclear. The germline CDR1 and CDR2 sequences are KGHDR and SFDVKD. V lost 4 bases and J 0 bases, leaving 5 bases between the germline ends. The CDR3 has 13 residues. DNA for the CDR3: TGTGCCACCAGTGACCCTACTAACTATGGCTACACCTTC. Residues: CATSDPTNYGYTF.

The chain combines TRBV11-2 with TRBJ1-3; D remains ambiguous. CDR3 length equals 15 residues. In germline, CDR1 is SGHAT, CDR2 FQNNGV. V was clipped by 4 bases and J by 2 bases, with 12 bases between them. In DNA form, the CDR3 reads TGTGCCAGCAGCTCCCCGGGTCTCCCTGGAAACACCATATATTTT. It specifies CASSSPGLPGNTIYF.

This chain connects TRBV7-9 to TRBJ2-7, with TRBD1 identical over 11 bases. Germline CDR1 reads SEHNR; CDR2 reads FQNEAQ (reference sequence). V trimming: 7 bases; J trimming: 6 bases; junction bases outside the gene matches: 8. The CDR3 totals 14 residues. CDR3 region: CASTRGGQGGEQYF. CDR3 bases: TGTGCCAGCACCCGTGGGGGACAGGGGGGCGAGCAGTACTTC.